Described below is a single TCR beta chain sequence and its context. Its antigen is as yet unknown. Clones were sequenced by immunoSEQ multiplex PCR, and TCRdb holds only the in-frame ones, with some missing. The sample lists roughly 80,000 clones; approximately 92% were seen once. This sample is drawn from a study of human versus mouse CDR3 diversity and MHC coevolution. Turning to the study itself: Each sample yielded 0.6 x 10^7 to 1.6 x 10^7 valid reads. Study-level results: About 1.6 million TCR beta clonotypes were estimated for humans, the largest repertoire. Human T cells underwent selection on roughly 6 different MHC II alleles.

Cells were CD45RO-negative CD62L-positive naive CD4 T cells sorted from PBMCs. V trimming: 5 bases; J trimming: 4 bases; junction bases outside the gene matches: 8. In germline, CDR1 is LNHDA, CDR2 SQIVND (reference sequence). CDR3 length: 16 residues. J is TRBJ2-5 and V is TRBV19; 12 bases agree with TRBD2. The sequenced sample consisted of naive CD4+ T cells from blood. The subset denotes: CD45RO-negative CD62L-positive naive CD4 T cells. This clonotype was obtained from a person aged 25 to 69 in good health. CDR3 region: CASSSRLAGEGETQYF. CDR3 nucleotide sequence: TGTGCCAGTAGTTCGAGACTAGCGGGAGAAGGAGAGACCCAGTACTTC.